These 24 T cell receptor beta chains were sequenced from one sample in a study of blood T cell repertoires in COVID-19. Measured with immunoSEQ multiplex PCR; TCRdb has only the in-frame clones, and not every one. The sample has just over 150,000 clones, around 93% seen once. The sample was peripheral blood. The receptors here all came from a man aged 25 to 45 with COVID-19, enrolled during active disease.

The V gene is TRBV18, the J gene TRBJ2-7; 8 bases agree with TRBD1. Germline CDR1 and CDR2: KGHSH and LQKENI. The CDR3 is 15 residues long. Unmatched junction bases numbered 4, after V lost 0 bases and J lost 3 bases. In nucleotides, the CDR3 is TGTGCCAGCTCACCACCACAGGGGGGAGTCTACGAGCAGTACTTC. Translating it yields CASSPPQGGVYEQYF.

V is TRBV9 and J is TRBJ1-2; the match to TRBD1 covers 10 bases. The CDR3 extends over 17 amino acids. Germline values: CDR1 SGDLS, CDR2 YYNGEE. V dropped 4 bases and J dropped 6; count of bases not matched to a gene: 15. CDR3 loop: CASSPPGGDRGWNGYTF. As DNA, the CDR3 is TGTGCCAGCAGCCCACCAGGGGGGGACAGGGGATGGAATGGCTACACCTTC.

The rearrangement links TRBV4-3 to TRBJ1-2, with TRBD1 matching 7 bases. This CDR3 is 19 amino acids long. CDR1 and CDR2 from the germline V gene are LGHNA and YSLEER. The trim removed 0 bases at V and 4 bases at J, leaving 17 bases unmatched. CDR3 protein: CASSQDDRDSRNGIYGYTF. CDR3 coding DNA: TGCGCCAGCAGCCAAGACGACCGGGACAGTCGAAACGGAATCTATGGCTACACCTTC.

In its sample, this clone was seen once. This chain joins TRBV19 and TRBJ1-5; the D is unclear. The CDR3 loop spans 14 amino acids. V was cut by 2 bases and J by 0 bases, with 5 bases left in between. CDR1 LNHDA and CDR2 SQIVND come from the germline V gene (reference sequence). The CDR3 reads CASSIQYSNQPQHF. In DNA form, the CDR3 reads TGTGCCAGTAGTATACAGTATAGCAATCAGCCCCAGCATTTT.

The rearrangement uses TRBV11-2 and TRBJ2-1, with TRBD1 as a possible D gene (6 bases). The CDR3 covers 13 residues. V was shortened by 5 bases and J by 9 bases, with 14 bases between the two germline ends. Germline CDR1 is SGHAT and CDR2 is FQNNGV. CDR3: CASSPQGRGEQFF. The CDR3 DNA reads as TGTGCCAGCAGCCCCCAGGGCAGGGGTGAGCAGTTCTTC.

The rearrangement links TRBV7-2 to TRBJ2-7; 11 nucleotides line up with TRBD2. V trimming: 6 bases; J trimming: 9 bases; junction bases outside the gene matches: 4. Per germline, CDR1 SGHTA and CDR2 FQGNSA. The CDR3 contains 12 residues. Here the CDR3 DNA reads TGTGCCAGCAGGACTAGCGGGACTGGGCAGTACTTC. Residues: CASRTSGTGQYF.

V is TRBV27 and J is TRBJ2-1; 7 positions match TRBD1. V was pared by 5 bases and J by 3 bases, with 7 bases of the junction left unmatched. This CDR3 comprises 15 residues. CDR1 and CDR2 (germline): MNHEY, SMNVEV (reference sequence). The CDR3 nucleotides read TGTGCCAGCAGTATCCGGGACAGCTTCTACAATGAGCAGTTCTTC. This encodes CASSIRDSFYNEQFF.

The gene calls are TRBV7-2 and TRBJ2-7; the D gene is possibly TRBD2 (8 bases). The CDR3 sequence is 14 residues long. V shed 5 bases and J shed 4 bases, with 15 bases lying between them. Germline V gene sequence: CDR1 SGHTA, CDR2 FQGNSA. The CDR3 sequence is CASSPGGTRYEQYF. DNA of the CDR3: TGTGCCAGCAGCCCAGGGGGGACTAGGTACGAGCAGTACTTC.

This clone was observed a single time. The rearrangement uses TRBV19 and TRBJ1-5; D possibly corresponds to TRBD1 (6 bases). Germline CDR1 LNHDA, CDR2 SQIVND (reference sequence). Between the trimmed V and J ends, which lost 10 bases and 1 base, there was a span of 17 bases. CDR3 length: 15 amino acids. CDR3 sequence reads: CATNKQGPSNQPQHF. CDR3 bases: TGTGCCACCAACAAACAGGGTCCCAGCAATCAGCCCCAGCATTTT.

With regard to this clone: Different DNA sequences within this sample yield the same CDR3. The chain uses TRBV6-5 and TRBJ2-1; TRBD2 aligns across 10 bases. CDR1 MNHEY and CDR2 SVGAGI come from the germline V gene. This CDR3 is 15 amino acids long. Germline trimming cut 1 base from V and 3 bases from J; bases unmatched to any gene: 0. CDR3 region: CASSYLAGGYNEQFF. DNA for the CDR3: TGTGCCAGCAGTTACTTAGCGGGGGGCTACAATGAGCAGTTCTTC.

This clone has just one count. The rearrangement links TRBV6-5 to TRBJ1-2, with 7 nucleotides matching TRBD1. CDR3 length: 13 amino acids. V was pared by 6 bases and J by 2 bases, with 3 bases of the junction left unmatched. Per germline, CDR1 MNHEY and CDR2 SVGAGI. The CDR3 bases are TGTGCCAGCAGCGCGGGACAGAACTATGGCTACACCTTC. As protein: CASSAGQNYGYTF.

This chain uses TRBV9 with TRBJ1-4, with D possibly being TRBD1 (6 bases). V was clipped by 3 bases and J by 3 bases, with 15 bases between them. Germline CDR1 and CDR2: SGDLS and YYNGEE. The CDR3 runs 16 residues. The CDR3 reads CASSAPRGSPNEKLFF. The CDR3 DNA reads TGTGCCAGCAGCGCACCTAGGGGGAGCCCTAATGAAAAACTGTTTTTT.

V and J are TRBV10-3 and TRBJ1-2, with 10 bases lining up with TRBD1. The J segment lost 1 base and the V segment lost 6 bases, leaving 2 bases of the junction unmatched. This CDR3 region has 14 residues. Per germline, CDR1 ENHRY and CDR2 SYGVKD. The CDR3 loop is CAIRTGGSNYGYTF. CDR3 sequence (DNA): TGTGCCATCAGGACAGGGGGCAGTAACTATGGCTACACCTTC.

The chain carries TRBV29-1 and TRBJ1-1; no clear D gene. V lost 4 bases, J lost 1 base, and 7 bases lay in between. This CDR3 spans 12 amino acids. Germline V gene sequence: CDR1 SQVTM, CDR2 ANQGSEA. In DNA form, the CDR3 reads TGCAGCGTTGTATCGTGGAACACTGAAGCTTTCTTT. Protein sequence: CSVVSWNTEAFF.

The rearrangement links TRBV12-3 or TRBV12-4 to TRBJ1-2, with 9 bases lining up with TRBD1. V shed 6 bases, J shed 7 bases, and the junction held 6 bases outside the gene matches. The CDR3 is made up of 13 amino acids. CDR3 in DNA: TGTGCCAGCAGCTCGGACAGGGGACGTGGCTACACCTTC. Its protein product is CASSSDRGRGYTF.

The chain links TRBV11-3 to TRBJ2-3; D call uncertain. CDR3 length: 14 residues. CDR1 and CDR2 from the germline V gene are SGHNT and YENEEA. V gave up 1 base and J gave up 0 bases, with 5 bases separating them. The CDR3 here is CASSLVSSTDTQYF. The CDR3 bases are TGTGCCAGCAGCTTAGTATCTAGCACAGATACGCAGTATTTT.

The V gene is TRBV3-1 (or the pseudogene TRBV3-2), the J gene TRBJ2-7; D may be TRBD1 (6 bases). V was pared by 4 bases and J by 5 bases, with 12 bases between. The CDR3 is 13 residues long. Germline V gene sequence: CDR1 LGHDT, CDR2 YNNKEL (reference sequence). The CDR3, as DNA: TGTGCCAGCAGCCTGCAGGGGAACGACGAGCAGTACTTC. Amino acid sequence: CASSLQGNDEQYF.

The chain links TRBV7-8 to TRBJ2-1; perhaps TRBD1 as D (5 bases). From germline, CDR1 is SGHVS and CDR2 FQNEAQ. The CDR3 is made up of 13 amino acids. Trimming removed 1 base at V and 8 bases at J, with 9 bases between. The CDR3 sequence: CASSLVDRDEQFF. The CDR3 coding sequence is TGTGCCAGCAGCTTAGTCGACAGAGATGAGCAGTTCTTC.

This rearrangement joins TRBV7-9 to TRBJ1-1; TRBD1 matches at 9 bases. The CDR3 is made up of 15 amino acids. CDR1 is SEHNR, CDR2 FQNEAQ, per germline (reference sequence). J was trimmed by 5 bases and V by 5 bases; bases with no gene match: 9. This CDR3 reads CASSVLTGGKTEAFF. CDR3 sequence (DNA): TGTGCCAGCAGCGTCCTGACAGGGGGAAAGACTGAAGCTTTCTTT.

The chain has TRBV10-3 and TRBJ2-6; TRBD2 agrees at 7 bases. The ends lost 3 bases at V and 3 bases at J; junction bases unmatched: 5. The CDR3 length is 16 residues. Germline CDR1 ENHRY, CDR2 SYGVKD. CDR3 residues: CAISDRGVDGANVLTF. Written as DNA, the CDR3 is TGTGCCATCAGTGACCGGGGGGTAGATGGGGCCAACGTCCTGACTTTC.

The rearrangement uses TRBV5-8 and TRBJ2-1, with 12 bases identical to TRBD1. V was clipped by 2 bases and J by 7 bases; unmatched bases: 10. Germline assignment: CDR1 SGHTS and CDR2 YDEGEE. CDR3 length: 17 residues. The CDR3 reads CASSFLRGTGGKNEQFF. CDR3 sequence (DNA): TGTGCCAGCAGCTTCCTAAGAGGGACAGGGGGCAAAAATGAGCAGTTCTTC.

The chain links TRBV6-1 to TRBJ1-2, with TRBD1 matching over 10 bases. Germline lookup yields CDR1 MNHNS and CDR2 SASEGT. The CDR3 length is 18 residues. The V and J ends lost 3 bases and 7 bases, in that order; junction bases with no gene match: 17. The CDR3 DNA sequence: TGTGCCAGCAGTGACCTTTTTTTGGACAGGGGGAGGATGGGTGGCTACACCTTC. Translation: CASSDLFLDRGRMGGYTF.

The rearrangement uses TRBV28 and TRBJ1-2, with TRBD1 identical over 8 bases. J was trimmed by 4 bases and V by 3 bases; bases with no gene match: 10. This CDR3 has 16 amino acids. CDR1 MDHEN and CDR2 SYDVKM come from the germline V gene. This CDR3 reads CASSFYRQGRTYGYTF. The CDR3 region has the DNA TGTGCCAGCAGTTTTTATAGACAGGGGAGGACCTATGGCTACACCTTC.

The chain is built from TRBV15 and TRBJ2-3, with TRBD2 matching 11 bases. CDR1 is LNHNV and CDR2 is YYDKDF in the germline V gene (reference sequence). The CDR3 consists of 18 residues. J lost 5 bases, V lost 0 bases, and 10 bases had no gene match. CDR3 DNA: TGTGCCACCAGCAGAGATCGGACTAGCGGGCCAATAGGAGATACGCAGTATTTT. Its protein is CATSRDRTSGPIGDTQYF.